Listed here are 13 T cell receptor beta chains from one sample, sequenced in a study of graft-versus-host responses after intestinal transplantation. Using immunoSEQ multiplex PCR, the repertoire was profiled, and TCRdb retains in-frame clones only, with some absent. Of 95,000 to 100,000 clones listed, 86% were seen once; the top ten hold roughly 1.4%. Sample: PBMCs, taken 255 days after intestinal transplant. The receptors here all came from a human patient who received an intestinal transplant, so some T cells may come from the graft donor.

The chain has TRBV15 and TRBJ2-1, with D uncertain. Between the trimmed V and J ends, which lost 3 bases and 8 bases, there was a span of 11 bases. Germline lookup yields CDR1 LNHNV and CDR2 YYDKDF (reference sequence). There are 13 residues in the CDR3. The CDR3, as DNA: TGTGCCACCAGCAGGGATCATAAGGATGAGCAGTTCTTC. Protein: CATSRDHKDEQFF.

The V call is TRBV5-4, the J call TRBJ2-7, with D possibly being TRBD2 (5 bases). The CDR3 contains 13 residues. V shed 7 bases and J shed 2 bases, with 13 bases lying between them. Germline values: CDR1 SGHNT, CDR2 YYREEE (reference sequence). The CDR3, as DNA: TGTGCCAGCCATGAGGGCGATGCCTACGAGCAGTACTTC. Protein: CASHEGDAYEQYF.

This chain joins TRBV7-2 and TRBJ2-3; 9 positions agree with TRBD2. The CDR3 totals 15 residues. After removal of 5 bases from V and 4 bases from J, the junction contained 7 bases not matched to a gene. The V gene's germline CDR1 is SGHTA and CDR2 FQGNSA. The CDR3 DNA reads TGTGCCAGCAGCCTTTCTAGCGGGACCTCAGATACGCAGTATTTT. Protein sequence: CASSLSSGTSDTQYF.

The J gene is TRBJ1-2, the V gene TRBV10-3; D is unresolved. From germline, CDR1 is ENHRY and CDR2 SYGVKD. This CDR3 has 13 amino acids. Trimming cost V 2 bases and J 8 bases, with 12 bases left between them. CDR3 region: CAISEVGGGGYTF. CDR3 bases: TGTGCCATCAGTGAGGTAGGCGGTGGAGGCTACACCTTC.

The chain combines TRBV29-1 with TRBJ2-7; 10 nucleotides match TRBD1. Looked up from germline, CDR1 is SQVTM and CDR2 is ANQGSEA. The CDR3 is 14 residues long. V trimming: 7 bases; J trimming: 0 bases; junction bases outside the gene matches: 6. This CDR3 is CSALTGGLSYEQYF. CDR3 sequence (DNA): TGCAGCGCTCTGACAGGGGGCCTCTCCTACGAGCAGTACTTC.

This clone was found once. The CDR3 sequence is CASSPEILTNYGYTF. The CDR3 nucleotides read TGTGCCAGCAGTCCGGAAATACTGACTAACTATGGCTACACCTTC. The rearrangement joins TRBV6-1 to TRBJ1-2; D uncertain. The CDR3 is 15 amino acids. Trimming stripped 5 bases from V and 0 bases from J, with 13 bases between. Germline loops: CDR1 MNHNS, CDR2 SASEGT.

The gene calls are TRBV5-1 and TRBJ2-7, with 9 bases fitting TRBD2. The V and J ends lost 0 bases and 0 bases, in that order; junction bases with no gene match: 10. CDR3 length: 18 amino acids. Germline assignment: CDR1 SGHRS and CDR2 YFSETQ. CDR3 sequence reads: CASSLASGGSPSSYEQYF. In DNA form, the CDR3 reads TGCGCCAGCAGCTTGGCGAGCGGGGGGTCCCCGAGCTCCTACGAGCAGTACTTC.

This chain uses TRBV28 with TRBJ1-1, with 7 bases identical to TRBD1. This CDR3 region has 17 residues. The V gene's germline CDR1 is MDHEN and CDR2 SYDVKM. The V gene end was trimmed by 0 bases and the J gene end by 3 bases; junction bases not matched to a gene: 10. CDR3 bases: TGTGCCAGCAGTTTATGGGGGAGGGGGCGCGAGGACACTGAAGCTTTCTTT. Translating it yields CASSLWGRGREDTEAFF.

This chain links TRBV6-1 with TRBJ2-3; no definite D call. The germline CDR1 and CDR2 sequences are MNHNS and SASEGT. V lost 4 bases, J lost 4 bases, and 6 bases lay in between. The CDR3 contains 12 residues. The CDR3 spells CASSVLSDTQYF. The CDR3 DNA follows: TGTGCCAGCAGTGTCCTCTCAGATACGCAGTATTTT.

V is TRBV4-1 and J is TRBJ2-1; 9 bases align to TRBD2. V was clipped by 5 bases and J by 3 bases; unmatched bases: 8. This CDR3 region has 16 residues. Germline V lookup: CDR1 MGHRA, CDR2 YSYEKL. In DNA form, the CDR3 reads TGCGCCAGCAGCAAAGGGGCAGCGGGAGGCTACAATGAGCAGTTCTTC. The encoded protein is CASSKGAAGGYNEQFF.

The rearrangement joins TRBV6-1 to TRBJ1-2; possible D gene TRBD1, 5 bases. Germline V CDR1 and CDR2: MNHNS, SASEGT. V lost 2 bases and J 2 bases, leaving 9 bases between the germline ends. The length of the CDR3 is 14 residues. CDR3 sequence reads: CASSEKPGNYGYTF. The CDR3 nucleotides are TGTGCCAGCAGTGAAAAACCAGGGAACTATGGCTACACCTTC.

The chain combines TRBV5-5 with TRBJ1-6, with TRBD1 matching over 8 bases. V shed 4 bases and J 1 base; nucleotides not matched to a gene: 1. Germline values: CDR1 SGHKS, CDR2 YYEKEE (reference sequence). This CDR3 has 15 residues. The CDR3 here is CASSGQGSYNSPLHF. The DNA of the CDR3 is TGTGCCAGCAGCGGACAGGGATCCTATAATTCACCCCTCCACTTT.

V and J are TRBV9 and TRBJ1-1; 8 bases map to TRBD1. This CDR3 is 14 amino acids long. Germline CDR1 and CDR2: SGDLS and YYNGEE. V shed 0 bases and J 5 bases; nucleotides not matched to a gene: 3. The chain's CDR3 is CASSVGTGGTEAFF. The DNA of the CDR3 is TGTGCCAGCAGCGTAGGAACAGGGGGTACTGAAGCTTTCTTT.